This T cell receptor (beta chain) is from a study of blood T cell repertoires in COVID-19. The CDR3 has 13 amino acids. CDR1 is LNHNV, CDR2 YYDKDF, per germline (reference sequence). The germline V and J ends were trimmed by 1 base and 10 bases, with 11 bases remaining between them. Here immunoSEQ multiplex PCR was the method, and the copy in TCRdb shows in-frame clones only, minus some. The sample holds around 200,000 clones, about nine tenths seen once. V is TRBV15 and J is TRBJ2-1; D gene unclear. This TCR came from a man older than 75 with acute or convalescent COVID-19. Sequencing was carried out using peripheral blood. The CDR3 reads CATSRVQQLEQFF. The CDR3 nucleotides read TGTGCCACCAGCAGAGTACAGCAATTGGAGCAGTTCTTC.